This T cell receptor beta chain emerged from a study of blood T cell repertoires in COVID-19. This clone was detected a few times. This table comes from immunoSEQ multiplex PCR, and its TCRdb copy is limited to in-frame clones, with some not included. This sample has about 160,000 clones, with roughly four fifths found just once. The sample consisted of peripheral blood. The clonotype comes from a woman older than 75 with acute or convalescent COVID-19.

The CDR3 sequence: CASSLGGLAGRGETQYF. The CDR3 DNA reads as TGCGCCAGCAGCTTGGGTGGACTAGCGGGAAGGGGAGAGACCCAGTACTTC. The rearrangement uses TRBV5-1 and TRBJ2-5, with 12 nucleotides matching TRBD2. This CDR3 has 17 amino acids. J lost 4 bases, V lost 0 bases, and 7 bases had no gene match. Germline V CDR1 and CDR2: SGHRS, YFSETQ. The full variable domain, its missing parts supplied by reference TRBV5-1 and TRBJ2-5, is KAGVTQTPRYLIKTRGQQVTLSCSPISGHRSVSWYQQTPGQGLQFLFEYFSETQRNKGNFPGRFSGRQFSNSRSEMNVSTLELGDSALYLCASSLGGLAGRGETQYFGPGTRLLVL.